The entry that follows covers one T cell receptor (beta chain) sequence. This clonotype was seen many times. Its binding antigen is unknown. The input lacks base qualities; no much larger clone sits a single base away. This record belongs to a study of early T cells in non-severe SARS-CoV-2 infection (TCRdb year 2021). General notes on the study: Because TCR sequencing relied on bulk RNA taken from unsorted whole blood, pairing of alpha and beta chains was not possible. Summary of the overall study and its limitations: VDJdb matching was skewed toward anti-spike CD8 responses and likely underestimated virus-specific expansions, missing private and CD4 specificities.

V loses 5 bases, J loses 0 bases, and the germline ends lie 8 bases apart. CDR1 and CDR2 were assigned from the germline V gene as MNHEY and SVGAGI. Measured from the cysteine to the phenylalanine, the CDR3 is 14 residues long. Kept here is only the CDR3 DNA, which spans 42 bases and is read in frame from base 1. This was a case-control study nested in a cohort of healthcare workers in London, UK, who had nasopharyngeal swab PCR tests and blood samples taken every week. Between 23 and 31 March 2020, the week of the UK lockdown, healthcare workers were enrolled and then followed up weekly for as long as 16 weeks. The receptor library was made with 5' RACE. The sequencing machine was a NextSeq 500. To correct for sequencing error and PCR bias, the TCR library protocol tagged individual cDNA molecules with unique molecular identifiers. Sequencing covered both TCR alpha and beta chains, and within each sample the abundances of alpha and beta sequences were tightly co-correlated. The study's processing was this. Decombinator V4 was used to annotate TCR sequences for V gene, J gene and CDR3. TCRs were defined as expanded if a significant change between any two time points was detected under a Poisson model with p below 0.0001. TCR abundances were normalised to the total number of TCRs sequenced in each sample and reported as counts per million. MAIT TCRs were defined by TRAV1-2 paired with TRAJ12, TRAJ20 or TRAJ33, and iNKT TCRs by TRAV10 paired with TRAJ18. VDJdb, accessed on 1 November 2021, was searched for TCRs annotated for CMV, EBV and SARS-CoV-2, and TCRs annotated for more than one antigen were excluded. Through fastp at Q25 and MiXCR, TCRdb rebuilt clones from the public reads, retaining in-frame beta chains. Identical CDR3 protein sequences are pooled into one entry, listed with their most common genes and DNA. The V and J calls were determined by TCRdb, not by the authors. The sample yields about 70,000 distinct CDR3 sequences; around 11% were counted once. The ten largest clones capture 4.7% of the sample.

The chain links TRBV6-5 with TRBJ2-1; a tentative D match to TRBD1 spans 6 bases. The material sequenced was whole blood. The sequence came from an adult who was a healthcare worker with PCR-confirmed SARS-CoV-2 infection or an uninfected control (not recorded which). The sequenced DNA is TGTGCCAGCAGTCCCAGGGGCTCCTACAATGAGCAGTTCTTC. The resulting protein is CASSPRGSYNEQFF.